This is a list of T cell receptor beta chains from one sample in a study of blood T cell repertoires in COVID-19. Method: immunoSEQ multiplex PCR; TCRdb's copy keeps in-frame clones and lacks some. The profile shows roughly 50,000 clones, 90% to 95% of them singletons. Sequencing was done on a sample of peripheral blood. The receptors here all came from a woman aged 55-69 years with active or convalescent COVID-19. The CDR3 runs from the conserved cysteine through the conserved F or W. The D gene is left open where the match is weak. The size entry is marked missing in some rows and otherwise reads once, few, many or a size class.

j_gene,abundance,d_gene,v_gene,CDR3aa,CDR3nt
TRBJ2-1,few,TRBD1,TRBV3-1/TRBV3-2,CASSQEAMWRQGASEQFF,TGTGCCAGCAGCCAAGAGGCTATGTGGAGACAGGGGGCATCTGAGCAGTTCTTC
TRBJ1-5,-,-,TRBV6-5,CASRRDYNQPQHF,TGTGCCAGCAGACGGGACTACAATCAGCCCCAGCATTTT
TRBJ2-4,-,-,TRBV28,CASSLGQLAKNIQYF,TGTGCCAGCAGTTTAGGACAGTTAGCCAAAAACATTCAGTACTTC
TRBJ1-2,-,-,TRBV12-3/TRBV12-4,CASTLHGKDGYTF,TGTGCCAGCACCCTACACGGGAAGGATGGCTACACCTTC
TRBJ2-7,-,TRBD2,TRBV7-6,CASSLGGGKSYEQYF,TGTGCCAGCAGCTTAGGGGGGGGGAAGTCCTACGAGCAGTACTTC
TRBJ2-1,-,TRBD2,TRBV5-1,CASSLGRTSGGNEQFF,TGCGCCAGCAGCTTGGGGCGGACTAGCGGGGGAAATGAGCAGTTCTTC
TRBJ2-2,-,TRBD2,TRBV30,CAWRNGGASGELFF,TGTGCCTGGAGAAACGGGGGGGCTTCAGGGGAGCTGTTTTTT
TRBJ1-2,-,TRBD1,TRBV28,CASTSVGQPAYGYTF,TGTGCCAGCACCTCCGTGGGACAGCCCGCTTATGGCTACACCTTC
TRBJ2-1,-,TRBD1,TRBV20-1,CSASLGTGDNEQFF,TGCAGTGCTAGTTTAGGGACAGGGGACAATGAGCAGTTCTTC
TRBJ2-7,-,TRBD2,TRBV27,CASSLAAGVHEQYF,TGTGCCAGCAGTTTAGCTGCGGGAGTCCACGAGCAGTACTTC
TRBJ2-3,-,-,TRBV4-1,CASSVQSSTDTQYF,TGCGCCAGCAGTGTACAGTCTAGCACAGATACGCAGTATTTT
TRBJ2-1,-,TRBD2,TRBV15,CATSRSGTIYNEQFF,TGTGCCACCAGCAGATCTGGGACTATATACAATGAGCAGTTCTTC
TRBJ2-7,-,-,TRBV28,CASSFRTVYSSYEQYF,TGTGCCAGCAGTTTCCGGACAGTCTATAGCTCCTACGAGCAGTACTTC
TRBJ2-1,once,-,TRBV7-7,CASGRGIHNEQFF,TGTGCCAGCGGACGGGGGATCCACAATGAGCAGTTCTTC
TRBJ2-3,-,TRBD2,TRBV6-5,CASSYKRGGTDTQYF,TGTGCCAGCAGTTACAAGCGGGGGGGCACAGATACGCAGTATTTT
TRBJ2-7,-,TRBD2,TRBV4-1,CASSQERQGLAGAYEQYF,TGCGCCAGCAGCCAAGAACGCCAGGGACTAGCGGGGGCCTACGAGCAGTACTTC
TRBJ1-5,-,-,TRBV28,CASSLQHSNQPQHF,TGTGCCAGCAGTTTACAACATAGCAATCAGCCCCAGCATTTT
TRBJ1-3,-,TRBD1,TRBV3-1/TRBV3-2,CASSTRISTGQRNTIYF,TGTGCCAGCAGCACACGCATCTCGACAGGGCAGCGAAACACCATATATTTT
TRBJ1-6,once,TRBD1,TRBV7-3,CASRAEGTVRSPLHF,TGTGCCAGCAGAGCAGAGGGGACAGTACGTTCACCCCTCCACTTT
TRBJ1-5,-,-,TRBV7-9,CASSLVGRVPQHF,TGTGCCAGCAGCTTAGTCGGCAGGGTACCCCAGCATTTT
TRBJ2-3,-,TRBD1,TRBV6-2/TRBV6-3,CASSYHGQDFVDTQYF,TGTGCCAGCAGTTACCATGGACAGGACTTTGTAGATACGCAGTATTTT
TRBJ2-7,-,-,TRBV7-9,CASSLDWSSYEQYF,TGTGCCAGCAGCTTAGATTGGAGCTCCTACGAGCAGTACTTC
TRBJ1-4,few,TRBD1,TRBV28,CASSDREYEKLFF,TGTGCCAGCAGCGACAGGGAGTATGAAAAACTGTTTTTT